This TCR beta chain emerged from a study of blood T cell repertoires in COVID-19. About the research overall: T cells, B-cell-depleted T cells, or PBMCs supplied cDNA or gDNA.

Here immunoSEQ multiplex PCR was the method, and the copy in TCRdb shows in-frame clones only, minus some. The table records roughly 34,000 clones, 80% to 90% of them present only once. The source of this sequence is an elderly woman with active or convalescent COVID-19. Source material: peripheral blood.

The CDR3 here is CASNTGGPNEKLFF. In DNA, the CDR3 is TGTGCCAGCAATACAGGGGGACCGAATGAAAAACTGTTTTTT. The V gene is TRBV6-5, the J gene TRBJ1-4, with TRBD1 matching 8 bases. In germline, CDR1 is MNHEY, CDR2 SVGAGI. The V and J ends lost 7 bases and 5 bases, in that order; junction bases with no gene match: 6. This CDR3 is 14 amino acids long.